This TCR beta chain was captured by sequencing in a study of radiotherapy plus CTLA-4 blockade in lung cancer. The data were produced by immunoSEQ multiplex PCR, yet TCRdb's version contains in-frame clones alone and is incomplete. The repertoire has around 80,000 clones, about four fifths of them found once; the top ten carry 0.65% to 0.85%. On this clone: The antigen is undetermined.

The CDR3 extends over 16 amino acids. The germline CDR1 and CDR2 sequences are MDHEN and SYDVKM. The ends were cut back, 5 bases at V and 2 bases at J, with 17 bases in the middle. Study outcomes and limitations: The authors reported that early blood T cell clone dynamics, with interferon-beta, best predicted response.

The TCR was taken from a human donor with non-small cell lung cancer who had stable disease on radiotherapy plus ipilimumab. V is TRBV28 and J is TRBJ2-3; TRBD2 might be the D (6 bases). The sequencing here drew on peripheral blood, taken from a patient treated with radiotherapy plus ipilimumab. The chain's CDR3 is CASSPRGAGNTDTQYF. The CDR3 DNA reads TGTGCCAGCAGTCCCCGGGGAGCGGGCAACACAGATACGCAGTATTTT.